The sequence of this T cell receptor (beta chain) was determined in a study of OX40 agonist ivuxolimab in advanced cancers. About this clone: Its antigen is not known.

Generated by immunoSEQ multiplex PCR, the TCRdb table keeps only in-frame clones and is missing some. The table has 78,000 or so clones, about nine tenths seen once. Germline V gene data show CDR1 as MDHEN and CDR2 as SYDVKM. With 5 bases clipped from V and 7 bases from J, the junction kept 6 bases outside the gene matches. The CDR3 is 15 residues long. The study, taken as a whole, reports: Antigen targets of the expanded peripheral T cells went undetermined. With doses of 0.1 to 3.0 mg/kg, CD4+ and CD8+ blood T cells had undergone clonal expansion by week 6.

J is TRBJ1-4 and V is TRBV28, with 11 positions matching TRBD1. The sequence derives from an adult with an advanced solid tumor such as melanoma, head and neck, liver or kidney cancer. This specimen consisted of CD4+ or CD8+ T cells sorted from blood, obtained in a trial of the OX40 agonist ivuxolimab. DNA for the CDR3: TGTGCCAGCAGTCCCCCCGGGACAGGGGGTGAAAAACTGTTTTTT. Its protein is CASSPPGTGGEKLFF.